The rows below give T cell receptor beta chains drawn from one sample of a study of blood T cell repertoires in COVID-19. Profiled with immunoSEQ multiplex PCR; TCRdb holds only in-frame clones, not every one. The table lists roughly 220,000 clones, 85% to 90% of them singletons. Sequencing was performed on PBMCs or T cells enriched from blood (not recorded which). These receptor sequences come from a woman aged 50 to 60 with acute COVID-19. Each CDR3 is given with its conserved first and last residue. Fields, in order: V gene, J gene, D gene, clone size, CDR3 length, CDR3 protein, CDR3 DNA. A D gene is named only where the DNA matches it firmly. The size field is filled for only some rows; it gives once, few, many or a size class.

V: TRBV3-1/TRBV3-2
J: TRBJ2-5
D: TRBD2
size: .
length: 17
CDR3: CASSQGRTSTLRETQYF
DNA: TGTGCCAGCAGCCAAGGACGGACTAGCACTCTCCGAGAGACCCAGTACTTC

V: TRBV28
J: TRBJ1-2
D: TRBD1
size: .
length: 13
CDR3: CASSSGQDYGYTF
DNA: TGTGCCAGCAGTTCCGGACAGGACTATGGCTACACCTTC

V: TRBV6-6
J: TRBJ2-1
D: .
size: .
length: 15
CDR3: CASSYPTIGDNEQFF
DNA: TGTGCCAGCAGCTACCCTACGATCGGGGACAATGAGCAGTTCTTC

V: TRBV2
J: TRBJ1-5
D: .
size: .
length: 13
CDR3: CASKEQGVEPQHF
DNA: TGTGCCAGCAAGGAACAGGGAGTAGAGCCCCAGCATTTT

V: TRBV6-2/TRBV6-3
J: TRBJ2-7
D: TRBD2
size: once
length: 15
CDR3: CASSYLTSGRYEQYF
DNA: TGTGCCAGCAGTTATCTCACTAGCGGGAGGTACGAGCAGTACTTC

V: TRBV27
J: TRBJ2-7
D: .
size: .
length: 14
CDR3: CASSFEQGTYEQYF
DNA: TGTGCCAGCAGTTTTGAACAGGGCACCTACGAGCAGTACTTC

V: TRBV19
J: TRBJ1-1
D: TRBD1
size: .
length: 14
CDR3: CASTHQGASTEAFF
DNA: TGTGCCAGTACCCACCAGGGGGCCAGCACTGAAGCTTTCTTT

V: TRBV7-8
J: TRBJ1-2
D: TRBD1
size: .
length: 15
CDR3: CASSSFRRGRYGYTF
DNA: TGTGCCAGCAGCTCCTTTCGCAGGGGGCGTTATGGCTACACCTTC

V: TRBV6-2/TRBV6-3
J: TRBJ2-7
D: TRBD2
size: .
length: 13
CDR3: CASSKGLAYEQYF
DNA: TGTGCCAGCAGCAAGGGACTAGCCTACGAGCAGTACTTC

V: TRBV2
J: TRBJ2-3
D: .
size: .
length: 18
CDR3: CASTNPGTSLFDTDTQYF
DNA: TGTGCCAGCACCAACCCCGGGACAAGCTTATTTGACACAGATACGCAGTATTTT